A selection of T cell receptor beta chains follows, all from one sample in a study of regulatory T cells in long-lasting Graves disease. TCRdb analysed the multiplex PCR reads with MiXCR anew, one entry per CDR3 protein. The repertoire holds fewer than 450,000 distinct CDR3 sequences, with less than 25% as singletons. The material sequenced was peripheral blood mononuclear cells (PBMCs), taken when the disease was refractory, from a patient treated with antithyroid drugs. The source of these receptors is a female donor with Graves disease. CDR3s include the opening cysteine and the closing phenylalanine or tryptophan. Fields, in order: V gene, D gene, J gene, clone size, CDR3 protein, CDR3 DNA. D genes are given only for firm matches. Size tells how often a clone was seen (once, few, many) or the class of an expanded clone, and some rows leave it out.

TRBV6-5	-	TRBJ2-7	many	CASSYDTRAGWSYEQYF	TGTGCCAGCAGTTACGATACCCGGGCGGGATGGTCCTACGAGCAGTACTTC
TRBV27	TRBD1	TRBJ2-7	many	CASRTGGSREQYF	TGTGCCAGCAGGACAGGGGGGTCGAGGGAGCAGTACTTC
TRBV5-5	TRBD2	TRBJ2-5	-	CASSLDARGLAGFRPQETQYF	TGTGCCAGCAGCTTGGATGCCCGAGGACTAGCGGGATTCCGGCCTCAAGAGACCCAGTACTTC
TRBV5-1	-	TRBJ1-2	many	CASSNQGPGLYGYTF	TGCGCCAGCAGCAACCAAGGTCCAGGGCTCTATGGCTACACCTTC
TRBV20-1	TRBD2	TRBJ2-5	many	CSASQLAVQETQYF	TGCAGTGCTTCTCAACTAGCGGTACAAGAGACCCAGTACTTC
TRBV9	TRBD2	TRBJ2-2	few	CASSPVGTSDGELFF	TGTGCCAGCAGCCCCGTCGGGACTAGCGACGGGGAGCTGTTTTTT
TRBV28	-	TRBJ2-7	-	CASPPTPSYEQYF	TGTGCCAGCCCGCCGACACCCTCCTACGAGCAGTACTTC
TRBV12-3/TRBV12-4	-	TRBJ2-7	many	CASGFSGSEQYF	TGTGCCAGCGGATTTTCAGGGTCGGAGCAGTACTTC
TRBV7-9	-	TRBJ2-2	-	CASSLSWDTGELFF	TGTGCCAGCAGCTTAAGCTGGGACACCGGGGAGCTGTTTTTT
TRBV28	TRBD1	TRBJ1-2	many	CASVDRGLRGYTF	TGTGCCAGCGTAGACAGGGGATTGAGGGGCTACACCTTC
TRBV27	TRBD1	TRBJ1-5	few	CASSYTGGYNQPQHF	TGTGCCAGCAGTTATACAGGGGGGTACAATCAGCCCCAGCATTTT
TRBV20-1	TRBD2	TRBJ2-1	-	CSARASGSSYNEQFF	TGCAGTGCTAGAGCTAGCGGAAGCTCCTACAATGAGCAGTTCTTC
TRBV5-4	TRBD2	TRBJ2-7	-	CASSLRSGRYTGDEQYF	TGTGCCAGCAGCTTGAGGAGCGGGAGATACACGGGAGACGAGCAGTACTTC
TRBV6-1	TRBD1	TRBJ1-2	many	CATSEEGQAGNYGYTF	TGTGCCACCTCCGAGGAAGGACAGGCGGGAAACTATGGCTACACCTTC
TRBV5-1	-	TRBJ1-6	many	CASSLAPGKNNSPLHF	TGCGCCAGCAGCTTGGCCCCAGGGAAGAATAATTCACCCCTCCACTTT
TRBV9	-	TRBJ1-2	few	CASSVEGSPSGEPNYGYTF	TGTGCCAGCAGCGTAGAGGGGAGCCCCAGTGGGGAACCGAACTATGGCTACACCTTC
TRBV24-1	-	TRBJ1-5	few	CATSDEPTTREGNQPQHF	TGTGCCACCAGTGACGAACCAACTACCAGGGAGGGCAATCAGCCCCAGCATTTT
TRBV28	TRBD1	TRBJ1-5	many	CASTIRDSVKPQHF	TGTGCCAGCACGATCCGGGACAGTGTGAAGCCCCAGCATTTT
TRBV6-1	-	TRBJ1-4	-	CASRVGTANEKLFF	TGTGCCAGCAGGGTTGGGACCGCTAATGAAAAACTGTTTTTT
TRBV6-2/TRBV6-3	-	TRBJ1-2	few	CASSYRLQTGNYGYTF	TGTGCCAGCAGTTACCGATTACAAACAGGGAATTATGGCTACACCTTC
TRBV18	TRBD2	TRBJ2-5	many	CASSPLWAGVGETQYF	TGTGCCAGCTCACCCCTTTGGGCGGGAGTCGGAGAGACCCAGTACTTC
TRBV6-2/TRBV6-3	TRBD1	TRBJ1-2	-	CASSYVPGQGYGYTF	TGTGCCAGCAGTTACGTTCCGGGACAGGGGTATGGCTACACCTTC
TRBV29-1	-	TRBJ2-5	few	CSVEESGESWETQYF	TGCAGCGTTGAAGAATCGGGGGAGTCTTGGGAGACCCAGTACTTC
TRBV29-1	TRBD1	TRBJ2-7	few	CSARTGRYEQYF	TGCAGCGCCCGGACAGGGAGGTACGAGCAGTACTTC
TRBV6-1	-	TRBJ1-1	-	CASIKRQSNTEAFF	TGTGCCAGCATAAAACGACAGTCGAACACTGAAGCTTTCTTT
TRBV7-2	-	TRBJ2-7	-	CASSFSGTSYEQYF	TGTGCCAGCAGCTTTTCCGGGACTTCCTACGAGCAGTACTTC